The rows below give T cell receptor beta chains drawn from one sample of a study of shared clonotypes between healthy human individuals. The table came from immunoSEQ multiplex PCR; TCRdb's copy has only in-frame clones and leaves some out. Among 470,000 or so clones, about 85% were seen once, and the ten largest hold roughly 12%. Input material: PBMCs. The receptors come from a woman between 40 and 55 years old in good health. Some clones in this sample may be carry-over from other donors' samples. Each CDR3 is given with its conserved first and last residue. A D gene is named only where the DNA matches it firmly. Only some rows state a clone size, as once, few, many or a class for expanded clones.

NA	NA	TRBV6-1	TRBJ2-3	TGTGCCAGCAGTGAAGAGGGGCAGGGTGGAGATACGCAGTATTTT	CASSEEGQGGDTQYF
once	NA	TRBV11-1	TRBJ1-1	TGTGCCAGCAGCTTCGGACCAAGGGACACTGAAGCTTTCTTT	CASSFGPRDTEAFF
many	TRBD1	TRBV5-5	TRBJ1-4	TGTGCCAGCAGCTTGGTAGGGCAGGGGGATGAAAAACTGTTTTTT	CASSLVGQGDEKLFF
NA	TRBD1	TRBV14	TRBJ2-4	TGTGCCAGCAGCCAGACAGGGATAGCCAAAAACATTCAGTACTTC	CASSQTGIAKNIQYF
NA	NA	TRBV7-9	TRBJ2-7	TGTGCCAGCAGCCTTACCACCGGGGACTCCTACGAGCAGTACTTC	CASSLTTGDSYEQYF
once	TRBD2	TRBV4-3	TRBJ2-3	TGCGCCAGCAGCCGAGGACTAGCGGGAGGGCCTTTAAGTAATACGCAGTATTTT	CASSRGLAGGPLSNTQYF
NA	NA	TRBV28	TRBJ2-7	TGTGCCAGCAGTTTTCCCGACACCCGACACGAGCAGTACTTC	CASSFPDTRHEQYF
once	NA	TRBV28	TRBJ2-7	TGTGCCAGCAGTTTGGCGTCCCCCCCCTACGAGCAGTACTTC	CASSLASPPYEQYF
NA	TRBD2	TRBV10-3	TRBJ2-1	TGTGCCATCAGTGAGGAGCGGGAGAACAATGAGCAGTTCTTC	CAISEERENNEQFF
NA	NA	TRBV6-1	TRBJ1-2	TGTGCCAGCAGTGAATGGGCAGGGACAACTAACTATGGCTACACCTTC	CASSEWAGTTNYGYTF
NA	NA	TRBV5-6	TRBJ1-1	TGTGCCAGCAGCTTCATTTCAATCGGACCCACTGAAGCTTTCTTT	CASSFISIGPTEAFF
many	NA	TRBV11-2	TRBJ2-1	TGTGCCAGCAGCTTATATGCGGGGCGCGGGGAGCAGTTCTTC	CASSLYAGRGEQFF
NA	TRBD1	TRBV28	TRBJ1-1	TGTGCCAGCACCAGTGGGATGGGACAGGTTTCGCGCACTGAAGCTTTCTTT	CASTSGMGQVSRTEAFF
NA	TRBD1	TRBV7-9	TRBJ1-3	TGTGCCAGCAGTTACTACAGGGGGGACTCTGGAAACACCATATATTTT	CASSYYRGDSGNTIYF
NA	TRBD2	TRBV14	TRBJ2-7	TGTGCCAGCAGCCCTGGACTAGCGGGAGCTTCATCGGGGCAGTACTTC	CASSPGLAGASSGQYF